This T cell receptor (beta chain) was captured by sequencing in a study of lymphopenia after photon versus proton radiotherapy. The study, taken as a whole, reports: In patients who died, overall survival fell as post-nadir TCR diversity dropped more.

V gave up 2 bases and J gave up 4 bases; unmatched junction bases: 10. The CDR3 consists of 18 residues. Germline assignment: CDR1 SGHTA and CDR2 FQGNSA. In regard to this clone: Its antigen is as yet unknown.

TCRdb's table, derived via immunoSEQ multiplex PCR, lists solely in-frame clones and lacks some. The sample holds about 50,000 clones, 92% seen once. The receptor was derived from a woman between 40 and 50 years old with cholangiocarcinoma. Specimen: peripheral blood, collected from a patient treated with photon-based radiotherapy. The gene calls are TRBV7-2 and TRBJ2-3; 12 bases align to TRBD1. CDR3 amino acids: CASSLSPPGTGGSDTQYF. The CDR3, as DNA: TGTGCCAGCAGCTTAAGTCCCCCCGGGACAGGGGGCTCAGATACGCAGTATTTT.